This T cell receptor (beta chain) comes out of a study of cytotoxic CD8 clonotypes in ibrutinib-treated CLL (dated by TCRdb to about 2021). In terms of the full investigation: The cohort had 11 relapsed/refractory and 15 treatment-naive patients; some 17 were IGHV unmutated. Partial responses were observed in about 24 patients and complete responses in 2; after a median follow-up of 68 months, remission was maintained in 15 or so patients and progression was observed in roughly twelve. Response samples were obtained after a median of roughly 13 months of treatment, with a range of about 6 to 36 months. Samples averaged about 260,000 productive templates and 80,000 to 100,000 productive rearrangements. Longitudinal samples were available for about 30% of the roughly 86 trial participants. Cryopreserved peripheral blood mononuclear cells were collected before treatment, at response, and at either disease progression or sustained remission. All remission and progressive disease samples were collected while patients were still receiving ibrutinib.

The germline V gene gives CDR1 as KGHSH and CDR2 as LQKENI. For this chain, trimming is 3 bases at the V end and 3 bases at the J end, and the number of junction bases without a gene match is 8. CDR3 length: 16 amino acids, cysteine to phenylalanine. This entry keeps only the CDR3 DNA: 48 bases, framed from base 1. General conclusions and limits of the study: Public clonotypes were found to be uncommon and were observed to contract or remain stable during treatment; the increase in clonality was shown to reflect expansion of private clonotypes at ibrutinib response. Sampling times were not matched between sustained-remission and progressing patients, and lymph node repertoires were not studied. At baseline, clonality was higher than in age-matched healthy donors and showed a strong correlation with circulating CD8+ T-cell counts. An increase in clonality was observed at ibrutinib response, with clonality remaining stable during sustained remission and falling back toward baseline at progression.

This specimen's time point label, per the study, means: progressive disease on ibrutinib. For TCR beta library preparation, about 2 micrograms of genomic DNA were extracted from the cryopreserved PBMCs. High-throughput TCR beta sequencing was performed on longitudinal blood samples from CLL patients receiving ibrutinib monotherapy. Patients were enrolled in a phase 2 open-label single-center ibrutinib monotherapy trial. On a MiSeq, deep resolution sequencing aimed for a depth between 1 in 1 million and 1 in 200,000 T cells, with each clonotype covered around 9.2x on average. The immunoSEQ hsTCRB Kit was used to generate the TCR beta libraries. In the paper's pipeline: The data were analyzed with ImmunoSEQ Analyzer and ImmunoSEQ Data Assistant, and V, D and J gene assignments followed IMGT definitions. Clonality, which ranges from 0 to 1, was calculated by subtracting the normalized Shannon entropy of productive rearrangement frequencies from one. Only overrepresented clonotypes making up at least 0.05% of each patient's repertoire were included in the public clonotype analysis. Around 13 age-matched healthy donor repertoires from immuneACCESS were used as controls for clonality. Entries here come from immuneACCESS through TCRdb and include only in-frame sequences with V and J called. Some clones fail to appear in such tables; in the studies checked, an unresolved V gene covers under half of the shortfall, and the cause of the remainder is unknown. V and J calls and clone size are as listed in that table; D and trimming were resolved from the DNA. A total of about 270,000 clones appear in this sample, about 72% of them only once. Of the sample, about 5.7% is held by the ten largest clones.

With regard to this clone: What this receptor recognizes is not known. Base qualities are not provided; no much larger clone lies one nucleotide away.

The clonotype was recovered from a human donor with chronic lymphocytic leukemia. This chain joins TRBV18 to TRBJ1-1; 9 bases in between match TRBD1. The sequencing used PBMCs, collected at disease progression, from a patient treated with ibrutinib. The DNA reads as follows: TGTGCCAGCTCACCCTCACACAGGGGGCTTGACACTGAAGCTTTCTTT. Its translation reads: CASSPSHRGLDTEAFF. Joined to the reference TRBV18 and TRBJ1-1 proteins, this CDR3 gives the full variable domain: NAGVMQNPRHLVRRRGQEARLRCSPMKGHSHVYWYRQLPEEGLKFMVYLQKENIIDESGMPKERFSAEFPKEGPSILRIQQVVRGDSAAYFCASSPSHRGLDTEAFFGQGTRLTVV.